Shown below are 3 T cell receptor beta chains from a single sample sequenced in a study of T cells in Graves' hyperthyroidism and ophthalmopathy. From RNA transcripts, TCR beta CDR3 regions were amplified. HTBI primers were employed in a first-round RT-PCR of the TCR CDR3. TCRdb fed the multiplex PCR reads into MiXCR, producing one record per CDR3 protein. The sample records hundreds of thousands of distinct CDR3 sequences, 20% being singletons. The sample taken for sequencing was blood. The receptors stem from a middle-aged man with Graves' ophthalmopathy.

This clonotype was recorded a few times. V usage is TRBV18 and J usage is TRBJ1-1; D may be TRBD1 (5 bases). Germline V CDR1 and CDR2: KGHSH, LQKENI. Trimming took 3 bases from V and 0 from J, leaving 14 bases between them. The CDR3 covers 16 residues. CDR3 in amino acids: CASSPGLPPMNTEAFF. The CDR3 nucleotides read TGTGCCAGCTCACCGGGGCTACCTCCAATGAACACTGAAGCTTTCTTT.

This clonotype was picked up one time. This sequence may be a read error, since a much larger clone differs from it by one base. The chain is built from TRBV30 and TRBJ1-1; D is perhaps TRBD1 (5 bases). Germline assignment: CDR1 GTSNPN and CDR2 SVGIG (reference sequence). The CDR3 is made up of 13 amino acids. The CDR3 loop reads CAWSVAGNTGAFF. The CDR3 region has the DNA TGTGCCTGGAGTGTGGCAGGGAACACTGGAGCTTTCTTT.

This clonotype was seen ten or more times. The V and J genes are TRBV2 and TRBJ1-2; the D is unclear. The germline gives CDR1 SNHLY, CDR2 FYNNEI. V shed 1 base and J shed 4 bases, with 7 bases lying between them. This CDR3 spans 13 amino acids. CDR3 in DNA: TGTGCCAGCAGTGAAGGGCTATCCTATGGCTACACCTTC. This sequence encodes CASSEGLSYGYTF.